The 15 T cell receptor beta chains below all came from one sample that was sequenced in a study of blood T cells in healthy people across ages. Sample-barcoded 5' priming and a J-beta primer mix drove a second PCR of roughly 7 to 11 cycles. TCRdb independently ran MiXCR on the 5' RACE reads; one entry per CDR3 protein. The data show hundreds of thousands of distinct CDR3 sequences, with 24% seen just once and approximately 10% held by the top ten. In addition, the sample was reused for a study of T cells of mothers and their children.

Input material: blood. Source of these receptors: a boy younger than 18 in good health.

The rearrangement links TRBV4-1 to TRBJ2-5; 11 positions agree with TRBD2. The CDR3 runs to 16 residues. V lost 4 bases to trimming and J lost 3 bases; unmatched junction nucleotides: 7. Germline V gene sequence: CDR1 MGHRA, CDR2 YSYEKL. CDR3 region: CASSRLPGLAEETQYF. CDR3 bases: TGCGCCAGCAGCCGCCTACCGGGACTAGCGGAAGAGACCCAGTACTTC.

The chain uses TRBV7-9 and TRBJ2-5, with a possible D match to TRBD1 (6 bases). Trimming removed 5 bases at V and 1 base at J, with 23 bases between. The CDR3 totals 18 residues. Germline CDR1 reads SEHNR; CDR2 reads FQNEAQ (reference sequence). CDR3 protein: CASSKRGRGERPQETQYF. DNA of the CDR3: TGTGCCAGCAGCAAAAGGGGCAGGGGTGAAAGGCCCCAAGAGACCCAGTACTTC.

This clonotype has a count of ten or more. The chain employs TRBV29-1 and TRBJ2-5; 7 bases fit TRBD1. V trimming: 4 bases; J trimming: 0 bases; junction bases outside the gene matches: 8. This CDR3 is 15 amino acids long. Germline-derived CDR1 and CDR2 are SQVTM and ANQGSEA. Written as DNA, the CDR3 is TGCAGCGTTGCTAGGGGCACAGGGGACCAAGAGACCCAGTACTTC. Protein: CSVARGTGDQETQYF.

This clonotype has ten or more counts. This chain links TRBV7-9 with TRBJ1-1; TRBD1 matches 11 bases. The V segment lost 5 bases and the J segment 7 bases; nucleotides outside the gene matches: 6. Germline-derived CDR1 and CDR2 are SEHNR and FQNEAQ (reference sequence). CDR3 size: 14 residues. DNA of the CDR3: TGTGCCAGCAGCACCCGGACAGGGGGCGATGAAGCTTTCTTT. It yields the protein CASSTRTGGDEAFF.

This clonotype turned up a few times. V gene TRBV29-1 combines with J gene TRBJ2-7; 11 bases fit TRBD1. CDR1 is SQVTM and CDR2 is ANQGSEA in the germline V gene. The CDR3 extends over 16 amino acids. Trimming took 7 bases from V and 2 from J; bases not matched to a gene: 13. This CDR3 reads CSALEGRGQGAYEQYF. In DNA, the CDR3 is TGCAGCGCCCTGGAAGGACGGGGACAGGGGGCCTACGAGCAGTACTTC.

This chain uses TRBV20-1 with TRBJ2-5; D gene unclear. Germline V CDR1 and CDR2: DFQATT, SNEGSKA (reference sequence). The CDR3 extends over 13 amino acids. V lost 8 bases to trimming and J lost 10 bases, with 23 bases between them. The CDR3 protein is CSSHGPSKRGQYF. For the CDR3, the DNA is TGCAGTTCTCACGGCCCATCCAAGAGAGGCCAGTACTTC.

In the case of this clonotype: A much more abundant neighbour one base away suggests this may be a read error. The chain carries TRBV27 and TRBJ2-2; no reliable D call. CDR1 is MNHEY and CDR2 is SMNVEV in the germline V gene (reference sequence). The length of the CDR3 is 12 residues. Trimming pared 6 bases from V and 6 bases from J, leaving 8 bases between. The CDR3 DNA is TGTGCCAGCAGATATTCCCCCGGGGAGCTGTTTTTT. Protein: CASRYSPGELFF.

This clonotype was recorded many times. The CDR3, as DNA: TGTGCCAGCAGTTTGGAGAGCTACGAGCAGTACTTC. Protein sequence: CASSLESYEQYF. V is TRBV28 and J is TRBJ2-7; D is uncertain. Germline V gene sequence: CDR1 MDHEN, CDR2 SYDVKM. The CDR3 length is 12 residues. Between the trimmed V and J ends, which lost 3 bases and 3 bases, there was a span of 6 bases.

This clonotype was seen more than once but under ten times. The chain carries TRBV9 and TRBJ2-3, with D possibly being TRBD1 (5 bases). Trimming cost V 0 bases and J 3 bases, with 8 bases left between them. CDR1 SGDLS and CDR2 YYNGEE come from the germline V gene. The CDR3 contains 14 residues. This CDR3 is CASSVDGATDTQYF. CDR3 DNA sequence: TGTGCCAGCAGCGTAGATGGGGCTACAGATACGCAGTATTTT.

This clonotype has a handful of counts. J is TRBJ1-4 and V is TRBV30, with TRBD1 matching over 7 bases. The V gene's germline CDR1 is GTSNPN and CDR2 SVGIG (reference sequence). The length of the CDR3 is 18 residues. The V gene end was trimmed by 0 bases and the J gene end by 0 bases; junction bases not matched to a gene: 10. CDR3 sequence reads: CAWSVPLTGTATNEKLFF. In DNA form, the CDR3 reads TGTGCCTGGAGTGTACCGTTAACCGGGACAGCAACTAATGAAAAACTGTTTTTT.

This chain joins TRBV7-2 and TRBJ2-5; D is undetermined. Germline V CDR1 and CDR2: SGHTA, FQGNSA. There are 14 residues in the CDR3. With 0 bases removed from V and 1 base from J, the gap between germline ends came to 6 bases. DNA for the CDR3: TGTGCCAGCAGCTTAGCCGGGTTCCAAGAGACCCAGTACTTC. Translated, it gives CASSLAGFQETQYF.

The chain employs TRBV4-2 and TRBJ1-4; 7 bases are shared with TRBD1. The CDR3 sequence is 12 residues long. With V trimmed by 1 base and J by 15 bases, 5 bases remained unmatched. The germline gives CDR1 LGHNA, CDR2 YNFKEQ. DNA for the CDR3: TGTGCCAGCAGCCAAGTAGGGGGCCTAATGTTTTTT. Its translation: CASSQVGGLMFF.

The V call is TRBV6-2 or TRBV6-3, the J call TRBJ2-2, with 11 bases lining up with TRBD2. The CDR3 consists of 15 residues. V shed 6 bases, J shed 7 bases, and the junction held 7 bases outside the gene matches. Germline V gene data show CDR1 as MNHEY and CDR2 as SVGEGT. This CDR3 reads CASRYSGGALGELFF. The CDR3 DNA follows: TGTGCCAGCAGATATAGCGGGGGGGCCCTCGGGGAGCTGTTTTTT.

This clonotype turned up a few times. This chain joins TRBV7-2 and TRBJ2-5; no clear D. Germline V gene sequence: CDR1 SGHTA, CDR2 FQGNSA. Trimming took off 2 bases at V and 7 bases at J, with 14 bases between the two ends. The CDR3 is 14 residues long. This CDR3 reads CASSLSFAPGTQYF. The CDR3, as DNA: TGTGCCAGCAGCTTATCTTTCGCGCCAGGGACCCAGTACTTC. The full variable domain, its missing parts supplied by reference TRBV7-2 and TRBJ2-5, is GAGVSQSPSNKVTEKGKDVELRCDPISGHTALYWYRQSLGQGLEFLIYFQGNSAPDKSGLPSDRFSAERTGGSVSTLTIQRTQQEDSAVYLCASSLSFAPGTQYFGPGTRLLVL.

This rearrangement joins TRBV7-9 to TRBJ1-1; D is ambiguous. This CDR3 contains 14 residues. From germline, CDR1 is SEHNR and CDR2 FQNEAQ (reference sequence). Deletions cut 5 bases from V and 0 bases from J, with 10 bases between. Here the CDR3 DNA reads TGTGCCAGCAGCCTAGACACTGTGAACACTGAAGCTTTCTTT. This codes for CASSLDTVNTEAFF.